A selection of T cell receptor beta chains follows, all from one sample in a study of cytomegalovirus exposure and HLA in healthy donors. Clones were read by immunoSEQ multiplex PCR, and TCRdb kept only the in-frame ones, dropping some. The sample records under 200,000 clones, roughly 80% being singletons. The sequencing input was PBMCs. These receptors all come from a young man in good health and CMV-seronegative. Both conserved end residues are part of each CDR3. The D gene is left open where the match is weak. For some rows the clone size is stated as once, few or many, or as a class when expanded; others skip it.

cdr3_nt: TGTGCCAGCAGCCAAGATCAGGGGGCAGTGAACGAGCAGTACTTC
cdr3_aa: CASSQDQGAVNEQYF
j_call: TRBJ2-7
v_call: TRBV14
clone_size: .
d_call: TRBD1

cdr3_nt: TGTGCCAGCAGCCCCGTTGGGGGGACTGAAGCTTTCTTT
cdr3_aa: CASSPVGGTEAFF
j_call: TRBJ1-1
v_call: TRBV13
clone_size: .
d_call: .

cdr3_nt: TGTGCCAGCAGCCGCGGATCAGGGGCGAACACCGGGGAGCTGTTTTTT
cdr3_aa: CASSRGSGANTGELFF
j_call: TRBJ2-2
v_call: TRBV14
clone_size: .
d_call: .

cdr3_nt: TGTGCCAGCCAGGGGGTCTATGGCTACACCTTC
cdr3_aa: CASQGVYGYTF
j_call: TRBJ1-2
v_call: TRBV6-5
clone_size: few
d_call: TRBD1

cdr3_nt: TGTGCCAGCAGCTCCCACCCCCGGGTAGCGGCTGGGACCTACGAGCAGTACTTC
cdr3_aa: CASSSHPRVAAGTYEQYF
j_call: TRBJ2-7
v_call: TRBV7-9
clone_size: .
d_call: .

cdr3_nt: TGTGCCAGCAGCTCTACCAATCAGCCCCAGCATTTT
cdr3_aa: CASSSTNQPQHF
j_call: TRBJ1-5
v_call: TRBV7-9
clone_size: .
d_call: .

cdr3_nt: TGTGCCAGCTCCAGGACTAGTAGGTCTGAGAAAAAACTGTTTTTT
cdr3_aa: CASSRTSRSEKKLFF
j_call: TRBJ1-4
v_call: TRBV28
clone_size: .
d_call: .

cdr3_nt: TGCGCCAGCAGCCAAGTCGTCACCGGGGAGCTGTTTTTT
cdr3_aa: CASSQVVTGELFF
j_call: TRBJ2-2
v_call: TRBV4-1
clone_size: .
d_call: .

cdr3_nt: TGCAGCGTTGCTAGCGGGAGGCATGAGCAGTTCTTC
cdr3_aa: CSVASGRHEQFF
j_call: TRBJ2-1
v_call: TRBV29-1
clone_size: few
d_call: TRBD2

cdr3_nt: TGTGCCAGCAGACCTAACTCGGGCTACAATGAGCAGTTCTTC
cdr3_aa: CASRPNSGYNEQFF
j_call: TRBJ2-1
v_call: TRBV2
clone_size: once
d_call: .

cdr3_nt: TGTGCCAGCCACGTAGACAGGGAGAGTCAGCCCCAGCATTTT
cdr3_aa: CASHVDRESQPQHF
j_call: TRBJ1-5
v_call: TRBV28
clone_size: .
d_call: TRBD1

cdr3_nt: TGTGCCAGCAGCCCGCAACAGGGCCCAGAGACCCAGTACTTC
cdr3_aa: CASSPQQGPETQYF
j_call: TRBJ2-5
v_call: TRBV7-8
clone_size: .
d_call: .

cdr3_nt: TGTGCCAGCAGCGCCAGGGTGGGCTCCACTGAAGCTTTCTTT
cdr3_aa: CASSARVGSTEAFF
j_call: TRBJ1-1
v_call: TRBV7-9
clone_size: .
d_call: .

cdr3_nt: TGTGCCAGCAGCCACCCTGGGTCCCCTACAGGGGGCACCTCCAATGAGCAGTTCTTC
cdr3_aa: CASSHPGSPTGGTSNEQFF
j_call: TRBJ2-1
v_call: TRBV7-9
clone_size: .
d_call: TRBD1

cdr3_nt: TGTGCTAGTGGTCTGGGACAGGGGTATCAGCCCCAGCATTTT
cdr3_aa: CASGLGQGYQPQHF
j_call: TRBJ1-5
v_call: TRBV12-5
clone_size: few
d_call: TRBD1

cdr3_nt: TGTGCTAGTGGTTCCTCAAGGACAGGGGGCAGTGAGACCCAGTACTTC
cdr3_aa: CASGSSRTGGSETQYF
j_call: TRBJ2-5
v_call: TRBV12-5
clone_size: .
d_call: TRBD1

cdr3_nt: TGCAGTGCTAGACCGGACAGCGAGCAGTACTTC
cdr3_aa: CSARPDSEQYF
j_call: TRBJ2-7
v_call: TRBV20-1
clone_size: .
d_call: .

cdr3_nt: TGTGCCAGTCAAGGGGGATATGGCTACACCTTC
cdr3_aa: CASQGGYGYTF
j_call: TRBJ1-2
v_call: TRBV2
clone_size: .
d_call: .

cdr3_nt: TGTGCCAGCAGCGCGGGACTAGCGGGGGCGAGCTCCTACAATGAGCAGTTCTTC
cdr3_aa: CASSAGLAGASSYNEQFF
j_call: TRBJ2-1
v_call: TRBV7-8
clone_size: .
d_call: TRBD2

cdr3_nt: TGTGCCAGCAGCCCGGACAGGGGGAACTCTGGAAACACCATATATTTT
cdr3_aa: CASSPDRGNSGNTIYF
j_call: TRBJ1-3
v_call: TRBV11-2
clone_size: .
d_call: TRBD1

cdr3_nt: TGCGCCAGCAGATACAGGGCCGCCGGCGCCGGGGAGCTGTTTTTT
cdr3_aa: CASRYRAAGAGELFF
j_call: TRBJ2-2
v_call: TRBV5-1
clone_size: .
d_call: .

cdr3_nt: TGTGCCAGCTCACCACGTAGGACAGGGGGTTCCGAAAAACTGTTTTTT
cdr3_aa: CASSPRRTGGSEKLFF
j_call: TRBJ1-4
v_call: TRBV18
clone_size: .
d_call: TRBD1

cdr3_nt: TGCGCCAGCACTGAAGGACAGACTTCCTACAATGAGCAGTTCTTC
cdr3_aa: CASTEGQTSYNEQFF
j_call: TRBJ2-1
v_call: TRBV5-1
clone_size: once
d_call: .

cdr3_nt: TGTGCCACCAGCGGGCGCCGGGACAGGGCAAATCTGTCTCTCTATGGCTACACCTTC
cdr3_aa: CATSGRRDRANLSLYGYTF
j_call: TRBJ1-2
v_call: TRBV15
clone_size: few
d_call: TRBD1

cdr3_nt: TGTGCCAGCAGTTTCGTGGGGGCGGCCTCCTACGAGCAGTACTTC
cdr3_aa: CASSFVGAASYEQYF
j_call: TRBJ2-7
v_call: TRBV27
clone_size: .
d_call: .

cdr3_nt: TGTGCCAGCAGCTTAAGGGGACAGGGCGCGATCAACACCATATATTTT
cdr3_aa: CASSLRGQGAINTIYF
j_call: TRBJ1-3
v_call: TRBV7-9
clone_size: .
d_call: TRBD1

cdr3_nt: TGCGCCAGCAGCCCGGGGACAGGGTACGGCTATGGCTACACCTTC
cdr3_aa: CASSPGTGYGYGYTF
j_call: TRBJ1-2
v_call: TRBV5-1
clone_size: .
d_call: TRBD1

cdr3_nt: TGTGCCAGCAGTTTGAGTGTGTTGCAGGGGGCGCGACAACAGCCCCAGCATTTT
cdr3_aa: CASSLSVLQGARQQPQHF
j_call: TRBJ1-5
v_call: TRBV28
clone_size: .
d_call: TRBD1

cdr3_nt: TGTGCCAGCAGCTTGACTAGCGGGGGGGCTCTCGGGGAGCTGTTTTTT
cdr3_aa: CASSLTSGGALGELFF
j_call: TRBJ2-2
v_call: TRBV11-2
clone_size: once
d_call: TRBD2

cdr3_nt: TGTGCCAGCTCACCAGGGACTTCGGAGTACGAGCAGTACTTC
cdr3_aa: CASSPGTSEYEQYF
j_call: TRBJ2-7
v_call: TRBV18
clone_size: .
d_call: .

cdr3_nt: TGTGCCAGCAGCTCGAGACAGGGATTGGATGAGCAGTTCTTC
cdr3_aa: CASSSRQGLDEQFF
j_call: TRBJ2-1
v_call: TRBV5-5
clone_size: .
d_call: TRBD1

cdr3_nt: TGTGCCAGCAGTAGGACAGCTTATAATTCACCCCTCCACTTT
cdr3_aa: CASSRTAYNSPLHF
j_call: TRBJ1-6
v_call: TRBV27
clone_size: .
d_call: .

cdr3_nt: TGTGCCAGCAGTGAAGATCGACAGGGGGCGTCGTATTCAGGGGAGCTGTTTTTT
cdr3_aa: CASSEDRQGASYSGELFF
j_call: TRBJ2-2
v_call: TRBV2
clone_size: .
d_call: TRBD1

cdr3_nt: TGTGCCAGCAGCTTGGATCAGCCAGGGACCCAGTACTTC
cdr3_aa: CASSLDQPGTQYF
j_call: TRBJ2-5
v_call: TRBV5-4
clone_size: .
d_call: .

cdr3_nt: TGTGCCTGGTGTCCGGGACAGCTAGCTAATACGCAGTATTTT
cdr3_aa: CAWCPGQLANTQYF
j_call: TRBJ2-3
v_call: TRBV30
clone_size: .
d_call: TRBD1

cdr3_nt: TGTGCCAGCGGGTCCGGGACTACCCACTACGAGCAGTACTTC
cdr3_aa: CASGSGTTHYEQYF
j_call: TRBJ2-7
v_call: TRBV28
clone_size: few
d_call: TRBD2

cdr3_nt: TGTTCCAGCAGCTTAGCCGATGAGCAGTTCTTC
cdr3_aa: CSSSLADEQFF
j_call: TRBJ2-1
v_call: TRBV7-9
clone_size: .
d_call: .

cdr3_nt: TGTGCCAGCGGGAGAACATGGGATACGCAGTATTTT
cdr3_aa: CASGRTWDTQYF
j_call: TRBJ2-3
v_call: TRBV25-1
clone_size: .
d_call: .

cdr3_nt: TGCGCCAGCAGTCCTCCTAGCGGGGGTTCCTACGAGCAGTACTTC
cdr3_aa: CASSPPSGGSYEQYF
j_call: TRBJ2-7
v_call: TRBV4-1
clone_size: .
d_call: TRBD2

cdr3_nt: TGTGCCAGCAGTTTACCCGGGGACAGGGGGCCATACAATGAGCAGTTCTTC
cdr3_aa: CASSLPGDRGPYNEQFF
j_call: TRBJ2-1
v_call: TRBV27
clone_size: .
d_call: TRBD1

cdr3_nt: TGTGCCAGCAGTTCTACAGGGTTTCGAGGCTACACCTTC
cdr3_aa: CASSSTGFRGYTF
j_call: TRBJ1-2
v_call: TRBV6-5
clone_size: .
d_call: .

cdr3_nt: TGTGCCTGGAGTGGGGGGGGGACTAAATACGAGCAGTACTTC
cdr3_aa: CAWSGGGTKYEQYF
j_call: TRBJ2-7
v_call: TRBV30
clone_size: .
d_call: TRBD2

cdr3_nt: TGTGCCAGCAGTTTAGCTACAGGGGGCTATCAGCCCCAGCATTTT
cdr3_aa: CASSLATGGYQPQHF
j_call: TRBJ1-5
v_call: TRBV5-5
clone_size: .
d_call: TRBD1

cdr3_nt: TGTGCCAGCAGTTACTTGGGACTCCCAACCGTCGAGCAGTACTTC
cdr3_aa: CASSYLGLPTVEQYF
j_call: TRBJ2-7
v_call: TRBV6-5
clone_size: .
d_call: .

cdr3_nt: TGTGCCAGCTCACCAGGGGGCGACTACTACGAGCAGTACTTC
cdr3_aa: CASSPGGDYYEQYF
j_call: TRBJ2-7
v_call: TRBV18
clone_size: .
d_call: .